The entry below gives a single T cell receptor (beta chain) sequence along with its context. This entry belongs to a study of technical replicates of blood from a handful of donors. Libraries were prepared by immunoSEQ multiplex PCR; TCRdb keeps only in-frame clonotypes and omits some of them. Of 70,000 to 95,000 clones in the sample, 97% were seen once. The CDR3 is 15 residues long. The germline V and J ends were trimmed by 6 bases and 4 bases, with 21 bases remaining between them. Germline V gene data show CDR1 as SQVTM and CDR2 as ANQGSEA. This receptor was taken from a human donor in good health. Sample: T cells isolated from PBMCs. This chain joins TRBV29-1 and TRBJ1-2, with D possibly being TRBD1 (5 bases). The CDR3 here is CSVGNGGVPLYGYTF. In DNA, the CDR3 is TGCAGCGTGGGTAACGGAGGGGTTCCCCTCTATGGCTACACCTTC.